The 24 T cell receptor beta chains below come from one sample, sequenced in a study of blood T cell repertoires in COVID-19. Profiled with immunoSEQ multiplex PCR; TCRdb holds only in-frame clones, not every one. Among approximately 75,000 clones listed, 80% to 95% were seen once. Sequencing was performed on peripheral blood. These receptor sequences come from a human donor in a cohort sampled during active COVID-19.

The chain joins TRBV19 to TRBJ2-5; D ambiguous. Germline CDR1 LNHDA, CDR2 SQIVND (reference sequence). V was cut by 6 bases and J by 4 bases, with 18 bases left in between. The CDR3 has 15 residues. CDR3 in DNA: TGTGCCAGTAGCCGGAACCCGATGACGGGAGAGACCCAGTACTTC. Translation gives CASSRNPMTGETQYF.

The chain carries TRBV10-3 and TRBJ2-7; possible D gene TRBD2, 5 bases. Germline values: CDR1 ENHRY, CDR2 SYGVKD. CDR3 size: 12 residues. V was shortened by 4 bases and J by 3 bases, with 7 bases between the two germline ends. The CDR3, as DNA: TGTGCCATCAGTGGAGGGATCTACGAGCAGTACTTC. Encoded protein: CAISGGIYEQYF.

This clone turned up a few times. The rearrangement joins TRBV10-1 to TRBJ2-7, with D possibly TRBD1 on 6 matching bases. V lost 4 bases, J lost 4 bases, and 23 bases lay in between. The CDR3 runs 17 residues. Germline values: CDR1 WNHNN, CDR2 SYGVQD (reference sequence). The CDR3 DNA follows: TGCGCCAGCAGTGCGGCCCGGCAACAGGGATTTTCTTACGAGCAGTACTTC. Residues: CASSAARQQGFSYEQYF.

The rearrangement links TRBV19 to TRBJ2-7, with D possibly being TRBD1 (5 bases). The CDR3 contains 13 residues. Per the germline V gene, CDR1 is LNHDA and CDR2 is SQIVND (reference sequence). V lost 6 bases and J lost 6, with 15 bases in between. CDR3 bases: TGTGCCAGTAGCAGTTACAGGACCGGCGAGCAGTACTTC. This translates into CASSSYRTGEQYF.

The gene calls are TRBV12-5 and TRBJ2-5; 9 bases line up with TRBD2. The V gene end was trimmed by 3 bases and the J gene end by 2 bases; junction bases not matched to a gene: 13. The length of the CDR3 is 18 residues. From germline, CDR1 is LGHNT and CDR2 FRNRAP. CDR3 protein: CASGFRASGVASQETQYF. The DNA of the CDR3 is TGTGCTAGTGGTTTTAGGGCTAGCGGGGTGGCGTCTCAAGAGACCCAGTACTTC.

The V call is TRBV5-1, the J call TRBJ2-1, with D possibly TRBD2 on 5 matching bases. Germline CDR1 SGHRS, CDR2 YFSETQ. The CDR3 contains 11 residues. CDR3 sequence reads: CATLLRGEQFF. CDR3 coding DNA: TGCGCGACACTCCTTCGGGGTGAGCAGTTCTTC.

The CDR3 DNA is TGTGCCTGCCTGCCACGAACAGGGGGCCGGGAGACCCAGTACTTC. Residues: CACLPRTGGRETQYF. The chain recombines TRBV2 with TRBJ2-5; 9 bases fit TRBD1. The CDR3 spans 15 residues. Germline-derived CDR1 and CDR2 are SNHLY and FYNNEI. The junction had 15 bases not matched to a gene; V was cut back by 11 bases and J by 5 bases.

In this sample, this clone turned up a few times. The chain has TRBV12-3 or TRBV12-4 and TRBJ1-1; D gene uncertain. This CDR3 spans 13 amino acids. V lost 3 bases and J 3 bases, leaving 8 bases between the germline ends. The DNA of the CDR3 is TGTGCCAGCAGTTTGCACCAGGACACTGAAGCTTTCTTT. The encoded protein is CASSLHQDTEAFF.

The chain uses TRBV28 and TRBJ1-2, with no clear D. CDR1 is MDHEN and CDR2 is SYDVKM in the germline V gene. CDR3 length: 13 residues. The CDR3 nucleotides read TGTGCAATTACACGCGGGCTGGAGTATGGCTACACCTTC. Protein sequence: CAITRGLEYGYTF.

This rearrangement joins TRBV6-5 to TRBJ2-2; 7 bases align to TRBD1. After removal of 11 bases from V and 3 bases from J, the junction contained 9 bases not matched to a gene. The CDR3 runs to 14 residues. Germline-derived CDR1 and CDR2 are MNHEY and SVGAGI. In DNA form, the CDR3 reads TGTGCCGCCCAAGGGGGCGTCGACACCGGGGAGCTGTTTTTT. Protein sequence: CAAQGGVDTGELFF.

CDR3 residues: CASSLSGPSAIRGSYSPLHF. For the CDR3, the DNA is TGTGCCAGCAGTTTATCAGGCCCGTCCGCTATCAGGGGATCGTATTCACCCCTCCACTTT. This chain links TRBV27 with TRBJ1-6; TRBD1 might be the D (6 bases). Germline V CDR1 and CDR2: MNHEY, SMNVEV (reference sequence). This CDR3 is built from 20 residues. Trimming removed 0 bases from V and 8 bases from J, with 26 bases in between.

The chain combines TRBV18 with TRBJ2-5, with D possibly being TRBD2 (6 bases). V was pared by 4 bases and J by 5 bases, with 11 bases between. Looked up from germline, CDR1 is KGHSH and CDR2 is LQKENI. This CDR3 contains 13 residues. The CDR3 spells CASSRGAGETQYF. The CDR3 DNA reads TGTGCCAGCTCACGCGGGGCAGGGGAGACCCAGTACTTC.

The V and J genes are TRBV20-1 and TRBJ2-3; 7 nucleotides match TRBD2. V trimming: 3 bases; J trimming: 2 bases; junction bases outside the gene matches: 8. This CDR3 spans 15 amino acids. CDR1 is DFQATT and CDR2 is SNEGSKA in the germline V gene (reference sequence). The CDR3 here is CSASQPSGFTDTQYF. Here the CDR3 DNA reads TGCAGTGCTAGTCAACCTAGCGGATTCACAGATACGCAGTATTTT.

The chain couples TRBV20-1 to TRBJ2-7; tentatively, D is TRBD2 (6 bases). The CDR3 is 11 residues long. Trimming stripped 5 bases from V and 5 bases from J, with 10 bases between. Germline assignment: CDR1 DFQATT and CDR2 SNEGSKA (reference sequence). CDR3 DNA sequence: TGCAGTGCTGATGGGGGGAACGAGCAGTACTTC. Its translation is CSADGGNEQYF.

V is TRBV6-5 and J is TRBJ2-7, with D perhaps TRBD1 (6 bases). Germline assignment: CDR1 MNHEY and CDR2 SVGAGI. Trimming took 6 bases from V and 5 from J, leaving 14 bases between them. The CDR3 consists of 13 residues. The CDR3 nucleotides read TGTGCCAGCAGCAGCAGGGGTACCCACGAGCAGTACTTC. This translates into CASSSRGTHEQYF.

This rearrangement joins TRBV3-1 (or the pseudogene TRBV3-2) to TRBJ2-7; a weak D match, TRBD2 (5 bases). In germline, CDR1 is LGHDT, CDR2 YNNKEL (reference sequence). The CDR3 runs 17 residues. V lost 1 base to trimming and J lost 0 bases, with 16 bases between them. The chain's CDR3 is CASSQGFDYRGSYEQYF. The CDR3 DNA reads TGTGCCAGCAGCCAAGGTTTTGACTACCGGGGCTCCTACGAGCAGTACTTC.

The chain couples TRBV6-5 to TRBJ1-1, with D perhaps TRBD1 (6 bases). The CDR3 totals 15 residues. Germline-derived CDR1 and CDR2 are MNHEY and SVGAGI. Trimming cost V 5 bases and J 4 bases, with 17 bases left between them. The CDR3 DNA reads TGTGCCAGCAGTCCTACAGGGTTAGGCTCCACTGAAGCTTTCTTT. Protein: CASSPTGLGSTEAFF.

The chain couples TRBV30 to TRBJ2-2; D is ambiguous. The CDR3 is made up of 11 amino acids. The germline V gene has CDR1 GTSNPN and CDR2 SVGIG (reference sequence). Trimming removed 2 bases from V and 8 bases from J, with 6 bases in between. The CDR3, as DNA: TGTGCCTGGAGTCCGAGAGGGGAGCTGTTTTTT. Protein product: CAWSPRGELFF.

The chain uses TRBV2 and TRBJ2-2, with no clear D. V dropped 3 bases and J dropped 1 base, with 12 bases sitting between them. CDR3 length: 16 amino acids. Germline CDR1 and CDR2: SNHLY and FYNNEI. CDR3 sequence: CASSDGTKRNTGELFF. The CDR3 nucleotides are TGTGCCAGCAGTGACGGTACTAAACGGAACACCGGGGAGCTGTTTTTT.

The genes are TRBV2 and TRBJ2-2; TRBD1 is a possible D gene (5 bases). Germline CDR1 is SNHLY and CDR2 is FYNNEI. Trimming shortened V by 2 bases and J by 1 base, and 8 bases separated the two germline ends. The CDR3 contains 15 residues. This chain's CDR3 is CASSETGLNTGELFF. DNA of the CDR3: TGTGCCAGCAGTGAAACAGGTTTGAACACCGGGGAGCTGTTTTTT. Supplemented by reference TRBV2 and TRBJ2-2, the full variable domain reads EPEVTQTPSHQVTQMGQEVILRCVPISNHLYFYWYRQILGQKVEFLVSFYNNEISEKSEIFDDQFSVERPDGSNFTLKIRSTKLEDSAMYFCASSETGLNTGELFFGEGSRLTVL.

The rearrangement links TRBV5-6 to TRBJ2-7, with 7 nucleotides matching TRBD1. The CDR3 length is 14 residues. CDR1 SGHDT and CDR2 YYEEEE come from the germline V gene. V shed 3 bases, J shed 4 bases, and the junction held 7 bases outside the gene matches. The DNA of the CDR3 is TGTGCCAGCAGCTACCAGGGGGTTACGTACGAGCAGTACTTC. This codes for CASSYQGVTYEQYF.

The CDR3 DNA reads TGTGCCAGCAGCCACCGCCAGGGGAAAAACATTCAGTACTTC. As protein: CASSHRQGKNIQYF. The V gene is TRBV3-1 (or the pseudogene TRBV3-2), the J gene TRBJ2-4, with D perhaps TRBD1 (6 bases). Trimming removed 3 bases from V and 4 bases from J, with 10 bases in between. The CDR3 length is 14 residues. Germline CDR1 reads LGHDT; CDR2 reads YNNKEL (reference sequence).

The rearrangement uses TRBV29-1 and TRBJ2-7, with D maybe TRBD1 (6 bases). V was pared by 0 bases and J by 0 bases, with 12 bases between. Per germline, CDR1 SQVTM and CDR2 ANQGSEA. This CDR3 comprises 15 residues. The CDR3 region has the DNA TGCAGCGTTGAAGAAGGACAGTCCTACTCCTACGAGCAGTACTTC. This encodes CSVEEGQSYSYEQYF.

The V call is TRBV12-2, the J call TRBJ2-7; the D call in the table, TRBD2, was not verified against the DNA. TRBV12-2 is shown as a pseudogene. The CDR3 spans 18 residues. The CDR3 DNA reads TGTGCAAGTCGCTTCCCCGAGAGGGCCAGCGGGGGGGCGGACGAGCAGTACTTC. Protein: CASRFPERASGGADEQYF.